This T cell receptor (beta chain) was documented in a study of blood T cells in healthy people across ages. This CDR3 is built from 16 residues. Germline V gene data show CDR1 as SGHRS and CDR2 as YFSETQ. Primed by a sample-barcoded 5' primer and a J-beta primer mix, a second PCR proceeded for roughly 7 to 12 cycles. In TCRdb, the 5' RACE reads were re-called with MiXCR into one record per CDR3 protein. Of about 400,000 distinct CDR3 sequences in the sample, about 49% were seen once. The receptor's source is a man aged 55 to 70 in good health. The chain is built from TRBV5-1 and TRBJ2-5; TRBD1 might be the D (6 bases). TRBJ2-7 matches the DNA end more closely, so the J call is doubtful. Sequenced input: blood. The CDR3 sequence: CASSSVTGKVLYEQYF. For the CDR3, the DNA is TGCGCCAGCAGCTCCGTGACAGGAAAAGTCTTGTACGAGCAGTACTTC.